The 7 T cell receptor beta chains below were found in one sample sequenced in a study of T cell repertoires in cytomegalovirus infection. TCRdb re-analysed the reads in MiXCR, keeping a single row per CDR3 protein. The sample lists tens of thousands of distinct CDR3 sequences; 40% to 50% were seen once. No antigen has been assigned to these receptors. This specimen consisted of CD8+ T cells from cultured PBMCs, obtained from culture after CMV antigen stimulation. These receptors came from a human donor in good health (CMV status not recorded). Some clones in this sample may be carry-over from other donors' samples.

This rearrangement joins TRBV7-9 to TRBJ2-1; tentatively, D is TRBD2 (5 bases). V was cut by 7 bases and J by 3 bases, with 10 bases left in between. CDR1 and CDR2 (germline): SEHNR, FQNEAQ (reference sequence). This CDR3 spans 13 amino acids. The CDR3 DNA sequence: TGTGCCAGCACCCCGAGCGGCTACAATGAGCAGTTCTTC. Amino acids: CASTPSGYNEQFF.

This clonotype was seen once. The chain uses TRBV20-1 and TRBJ2-3; D is unclear. This CDR3 is 17 amino acids long. Germline assignment: CDR1 DFQATT and CDR2 SNEGSKA (reference sequence). Trimming left V 0 bases short and J 1 base short, with 17 bases between. The CDR3 sequence: CSARDLDFSRGTDTQYF. The DNA for the CDR3 is TGCAGTGCTAGAGATCTAGACTTTTCAAGAGGCACAGATACGCAGTATTTT.

This chain links TRBV12-5 with TRBJ2-7, with 11 positions matching TRBD2. CDR3 size: 17 residues. The J segment lost 5 bases and the V segment lost 0 bases, leaving 9 bases of the junction unmatched. Germline-derived CDR1 and CDR2 are LGHNT and FRNRAP. In nucleotides, the CDR3 is TGTGCTAGTGGTTTGGTCATACGGGAGGGACTAGCGGACGAGCAGTACTTC. As protein: CASGLVIREGLADEQYF.

This chain connects TRBV12-5 to TRBJ2-5, with a possible D match to TRBD2 (5 bases). The CDR3 consists of 14 residues. The ends were cut back, 1 base at V and 0 bases at J, with 6 bases in the middle. In germline, CDR1 is LGHNT, CDR2 FRNRAP. The CDR3 DNA follows: TGTGCTAGTGGTTTGGAGCGGCACCAAGAGACCCAGTACTTC. Protein sequence: CASGLERHQETQYF.

With respect to this clonotype: A much larger clone differs from this one at a single base, so this may be a read error. V and J are TRBV7-2 and TRBJ2-3, with D perhaps TRBD2 (7 bases). The germline V gene has CDR1 SGHTA and CDR2 FQGNSA. With 5 bases removed from V and 5 bases from J, the gap between germline ends came to 14 bases. The CDR3 runs 14 residues. The CDR3 DNA is TGTGCCAGCAGCATGCGGGGGCAGGGAGATACGCAGTATTTT. Translating gives CASSMRGQGDTQYF. The entire variable domain, with the rest obtained from reference TRBV7-2 and TRBJ2-3, is as follows: GAGVSQSPSNKVTEKGKDVELRCDPISGHTALYWYRQSLGQGLEFLIYFQGNSAPDKSGLPSDRFSAERTGGSVSTLTIQRTQQEDSAVYLCASSMRGQGDTQYFGPGTRLTVL.

The chain joins TRBV6-2 or TRBV6-3 to TRBJ2-2; tentatively, D is TRBD2 (5 bases). The CDR3 length is 17 residues. CDR1 is MNHEY, CDR2 SVGEGT, per germline. Trimming removed 1 base at V and 7 bases at J, with 19 bases between. The CDR3 DNA follows: TGTGCCAGCAGTTACTTCCTTCGGGGAACTGCTAGCGGGGAGCTGTTTTTT. The encoded protein is CASSYFLRGTASGELFF.

This clonotype has a handful of counts. The chain links TRBV7-3 to TRBJ1-1; 10 nucleotides align to TRBD1. V was clipped by 4 bases and J by 7 bases; unmatched bases: 9. Germline CDR1 is SGHTA and CDR2 is FQGTGA. The CDR3 covers 15 residues. Here the CDR3 reads CASSSGDRGLGEAFF. The CDR3 DNA reads as TGTGCCAGCAGCTCGGGCGACAGGGGGCTTGGTGAAGCTTTCTTT.